The 8 T cell receptor beta chains in this list originate from one sample, sequenced in a study of blood T cell repertoires in COVID-19. Sequenced by immunoSEQ multiplex PCR; TCRdb stores in-frame clones only, minus some. Here the sample spans fewer than 45,000 clones, 90% being singletons. The sequenced material came from peripheral blood. The receptors here all came from a man aged 55 to 70 with active or convalescent COVID-19.

This clone showed up just once. The V gene is TRBV6-5, the J gene TRBJ2-3; D gene unclear. CDR1 MNHEY and CDR2 SVGAGI come from the germline V gene. With 7 bases removed from V and 1 base from J, the gap between germline ends came to 9 bases. The CDR3 length is 13 residues. CDR3 nucleotides: TGTGCCAGCACGGTGATAGGCACAGATACGCAGTATTTT. Its protein is CASTVIGTDTQYF.

The chain is built from TRBV11-2 and TRBJ2-5; TRBD2 matches at 12 bases. CDR1 and CDR2 from the germline V gene are SGHAT and FQNNGV. V shed 3 bases and J 5 bases; nucleotides not matched to a gene: 7. The CDR3 covers 16 residues. The CDR3 loop is CASSFPLAGGVETQYF. CDR3 DNA: TGTGCCAGCAGCTTCCCACTAGCGGGAGGAGTGGAGACCCAGTACTTC.

The chain has TRBV27 and TRBJ2-7, with 8 bases lining up with TRBD1. From germline, CDR1 is MNHEY and CDR2 SMNVEV (reference sequence). This CDR3 region has 13 residues. The trim removed 7 bases at V and 1 base at J, leaving 3 bases unmatched. The CDR3 DNA reads as TGTGCCAGCAATCGACAGGGGTCCTACGAGCAGTACTTC. It encodes CASNRQGSYEQYF.

A single count supports this clone. The rearrangement joins TRBV25-1 to TRBJ2-1; 9 positions agree with TRBD2. The V and J ends lost 3 bases and 4 bases, in that order; junction bases with no gene match: 7. The CDR3 consists of 16 residues. Looked up from germline, CDR1 is MGHDK and CDR2 is SYGVNS. CDR3 sequence (DNA): TGTGCCAGCAGTGATTTAGCGGGGGACCTATACAATGAGCAGTTCTTC. As protein: CASSDLAGDLYNEQFF.

This chain's CDR3 is CASSGLEGAHEQYF. The CDR3 DNA reads as TGCGCCAGCAGCGGATTGGAGGGTGCCCACGAGCAGTACTTC. J is TRBJ2-7 and V is TRBV5-1; possibly TRBD2 for D (6 bases). The CDR3 totals 14 residues. CDR1 SGHRS and CDR2 YFSETQ come from the germline V gene. V was pared by 4 bases and J by 5 bases, with 16 bases between.

V gene TRBV7-9 combines with J gene TRBJ2-1, with a possible D match to TRBD2 (5 bases). The CDR3 is made up of 13 amino acids. V was pared by 4 bases and J by 6 bases, with 10 bases between. Germline V CDR1 and CDR2: SEHNR, FQNEAQ (reference sequence). Written as DNA, the CDR3 is TGTGCCAGCAGCTGGTGGGAGAGCAATGAGCAGTTCTTC. As protein: CASSWWESNEQFF.

The chain couples TRBV9 to TRBJ2-1, with 8 bases matching TRBD1. This CDR3 region has 18 residues. CDR1 and CDR2 from the germline V gene are SGDLS and YYNGEE. V was clipped by 7 bases and J by 4 bases; unmatched bases: 19. CDR3 loop: CASPEGGTGPVRYNEQFF. The CDR3 DNA reads as TGTGCCAGCCCGGAGGGCGGGACAGGCCCCGTACGGTACAATGAGCAGTTCTTC.

V is TRBV11-2 and J is TRBJ1-1, with 7 bases aligning to TRBD1. Germline CDR1 and CDR2: SGHAT and FQNNGV. This CDR3 comprises 15 residues. V trimming: 1 base; J trimming: 7 bases; junction bases outside the gene matches: 9. CDR3 nucleotide sequence: TGTGCCAGCAGCTTAGTAAGGGGGCGAACTGGTGAAGCTTTCTTT. Translated, it gives CASSLVRGRTGEAFF.